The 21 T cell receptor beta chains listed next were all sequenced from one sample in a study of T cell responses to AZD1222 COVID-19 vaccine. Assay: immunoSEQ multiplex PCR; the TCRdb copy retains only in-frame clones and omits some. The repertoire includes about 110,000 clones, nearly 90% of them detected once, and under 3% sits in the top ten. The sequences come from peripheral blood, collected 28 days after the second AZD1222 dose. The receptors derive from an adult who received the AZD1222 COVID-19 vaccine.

CDR3 sequence (DNA): TGTGCCAGCAGCGTAAATATAGGAGGGCCTGGAAACACCATATATTTT. It yields the protein CASSVNIGGPGNTIYF. The chain links TRBV9 to TRBJ1-3; D remains unclear. CDR1 is SGDLS, CDR2 YYNGEE, per germline. The CDR3 length is 16 residues. Trimming stripped 1 base from V and 2 bases from J, with 13 bases between.

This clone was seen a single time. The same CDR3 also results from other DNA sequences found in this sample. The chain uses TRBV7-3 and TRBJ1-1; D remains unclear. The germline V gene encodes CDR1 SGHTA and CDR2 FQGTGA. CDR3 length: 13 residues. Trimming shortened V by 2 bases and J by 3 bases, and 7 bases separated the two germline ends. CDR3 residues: CASSLLLDTEAFF. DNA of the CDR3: TGTGCCAGCAGCTTATTATTAGACACTGAAGCTTTCTTT.

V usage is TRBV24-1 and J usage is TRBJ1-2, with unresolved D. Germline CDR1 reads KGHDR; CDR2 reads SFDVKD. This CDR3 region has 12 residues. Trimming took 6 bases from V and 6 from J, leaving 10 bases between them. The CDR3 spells CATSLGSDGYTF. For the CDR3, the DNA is TGTGCCACCAGTTTGGGGTCTGATGGCTACACCTTC.

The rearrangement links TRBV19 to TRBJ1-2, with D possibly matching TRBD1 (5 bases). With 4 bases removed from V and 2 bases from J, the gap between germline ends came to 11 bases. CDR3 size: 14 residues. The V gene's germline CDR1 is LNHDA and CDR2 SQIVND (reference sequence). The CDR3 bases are TGTGCCAGTAGTACTGCCACAGGCAACTATGGCTACACCTTC. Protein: CASSTATGNYGYTF.

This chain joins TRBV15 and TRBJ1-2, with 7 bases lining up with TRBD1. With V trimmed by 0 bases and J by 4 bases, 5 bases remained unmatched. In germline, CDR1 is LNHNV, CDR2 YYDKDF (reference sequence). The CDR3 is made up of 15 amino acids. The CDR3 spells CATSRDNRGGYGYTF. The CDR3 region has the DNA TGTGCCACCAGCAGAGATAACAGGGGCGGCTATGGCTACACCTTC.

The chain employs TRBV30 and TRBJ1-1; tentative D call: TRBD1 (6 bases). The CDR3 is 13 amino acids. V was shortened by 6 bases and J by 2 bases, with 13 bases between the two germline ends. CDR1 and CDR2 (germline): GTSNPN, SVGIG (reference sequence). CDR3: CACSRQANTEAFF. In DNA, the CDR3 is TGTGCCTGCTCGAGACAGGCTAACACTGAAGCTTTCTTT.

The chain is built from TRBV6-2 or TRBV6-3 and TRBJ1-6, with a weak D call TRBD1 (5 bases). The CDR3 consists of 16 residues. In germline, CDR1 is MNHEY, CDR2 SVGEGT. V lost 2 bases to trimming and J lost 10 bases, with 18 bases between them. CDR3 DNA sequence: TGTGCCAGCAGTTACGGGAGGGACTTCTGGTCGTCACCCCTCCACTTT. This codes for CASSYGRDFWSSPLHF.

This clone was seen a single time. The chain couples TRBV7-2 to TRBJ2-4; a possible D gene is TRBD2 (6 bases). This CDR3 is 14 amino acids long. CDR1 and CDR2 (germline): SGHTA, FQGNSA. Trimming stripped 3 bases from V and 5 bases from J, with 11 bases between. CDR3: CASSFSGVENIQYF. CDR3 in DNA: TGTGCCAGCAGCTTCTCGGGAGTTGAAAACATTCAGTACTTC.

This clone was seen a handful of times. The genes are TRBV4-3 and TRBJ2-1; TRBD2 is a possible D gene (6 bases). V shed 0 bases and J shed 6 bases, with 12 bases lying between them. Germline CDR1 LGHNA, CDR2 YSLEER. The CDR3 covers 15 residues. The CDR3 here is CASSQDWTTSNEQFF. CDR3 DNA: TGCGCCAGCAGCCAAGACTGGACTACCTCCAATGAGCAGTTCTTC.

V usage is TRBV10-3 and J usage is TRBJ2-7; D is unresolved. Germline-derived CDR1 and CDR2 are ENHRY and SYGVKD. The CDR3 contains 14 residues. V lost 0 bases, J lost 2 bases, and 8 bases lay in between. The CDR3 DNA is TGTGCCATCAGTGAGTCAGGCGGCCCCTACGAGCAGTACTTC. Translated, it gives CAISESGGPYEQYF.

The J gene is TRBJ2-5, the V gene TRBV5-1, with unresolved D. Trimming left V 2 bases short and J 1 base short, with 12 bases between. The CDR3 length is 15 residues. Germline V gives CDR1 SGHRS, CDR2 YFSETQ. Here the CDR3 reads CASSLTGSPQETQYF. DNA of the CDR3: TGCGCCAGCAGCTTAACCGGGTCTCCCCAAGAGACCCAGTACTTC. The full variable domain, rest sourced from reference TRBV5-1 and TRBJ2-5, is KAGVTQTPRYLIKTRGQQVTLSCSPISGHRSVSWYQQTPGQGLQFLFEYFSETQRNKGNFPGRFSGRQFSNSRSEMNVSTLELGDSALYLCASSLTGSPQETQYFGPGTRLLVL.

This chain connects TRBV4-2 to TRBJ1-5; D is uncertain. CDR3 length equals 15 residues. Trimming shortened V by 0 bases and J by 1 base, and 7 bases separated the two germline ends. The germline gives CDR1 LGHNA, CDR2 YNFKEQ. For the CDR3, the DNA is TGTGCCAGCAGCCAAGAAATTAACAGCAATCAGCCCCAGCATTTT. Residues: CASSQEINSNQPQHF.

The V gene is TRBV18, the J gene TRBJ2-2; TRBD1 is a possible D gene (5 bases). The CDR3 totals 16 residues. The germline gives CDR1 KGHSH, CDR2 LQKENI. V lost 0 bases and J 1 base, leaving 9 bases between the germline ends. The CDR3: CASSPPSGKNTGELFF. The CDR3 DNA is TGTGCCAGCTCACCACCGTCAGGGAAGAACACCGGGGAGCTGTTTTTT.

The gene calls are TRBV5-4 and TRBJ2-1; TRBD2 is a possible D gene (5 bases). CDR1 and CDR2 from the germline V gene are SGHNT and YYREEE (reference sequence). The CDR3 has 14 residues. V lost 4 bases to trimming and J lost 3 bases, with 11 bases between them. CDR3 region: CASSAVGSYNEQFF. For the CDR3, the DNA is TGTGCCAGCAGCGCGGTAGGGAGCTACAATGAGCAGTTCTTC.

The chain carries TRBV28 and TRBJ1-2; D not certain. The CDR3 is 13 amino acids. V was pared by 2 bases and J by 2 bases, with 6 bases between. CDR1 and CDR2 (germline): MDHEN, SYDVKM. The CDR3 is CASSLIQNYGYTF. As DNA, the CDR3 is TGTGCCAGCAGTTTAATACAGAACTATGGCTACACCTTC.

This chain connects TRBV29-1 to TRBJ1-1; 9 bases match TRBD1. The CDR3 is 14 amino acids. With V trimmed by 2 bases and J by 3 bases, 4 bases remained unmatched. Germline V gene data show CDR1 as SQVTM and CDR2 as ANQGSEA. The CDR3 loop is CSVELDRGDTEAFF. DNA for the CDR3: TGCAGCGTTGAATTGGACAGGGGCGACACTGAAGCTTTCTTT.

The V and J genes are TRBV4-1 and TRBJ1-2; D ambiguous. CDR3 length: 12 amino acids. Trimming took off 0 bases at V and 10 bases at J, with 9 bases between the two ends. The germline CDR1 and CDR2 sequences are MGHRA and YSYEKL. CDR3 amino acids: CASSQDGRDYTF. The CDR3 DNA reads TGCGCCAGCAGCCAAGATGGAAGGGACTACACCTTC.

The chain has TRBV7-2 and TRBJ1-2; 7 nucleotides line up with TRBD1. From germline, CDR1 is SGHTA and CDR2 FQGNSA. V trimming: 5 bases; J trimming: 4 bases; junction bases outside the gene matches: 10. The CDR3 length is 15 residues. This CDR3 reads CASSPEGSGGYGYTF. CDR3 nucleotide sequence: TGTGCCAGCAGCCCAGAGGGGTCAGGGGGCTATGGCTACACCTTC.

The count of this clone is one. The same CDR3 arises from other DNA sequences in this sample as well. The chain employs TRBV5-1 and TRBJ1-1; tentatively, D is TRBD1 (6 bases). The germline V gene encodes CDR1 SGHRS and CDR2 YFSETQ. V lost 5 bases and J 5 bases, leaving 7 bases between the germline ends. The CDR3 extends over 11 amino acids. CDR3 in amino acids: CASRQGTEAFF. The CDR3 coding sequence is TGCGCCAGCAGACAGGGAACTGAAGCTTTCTTT.

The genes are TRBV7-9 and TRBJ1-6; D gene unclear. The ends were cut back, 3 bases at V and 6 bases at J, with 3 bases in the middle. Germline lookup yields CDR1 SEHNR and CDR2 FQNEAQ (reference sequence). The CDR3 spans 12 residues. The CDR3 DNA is TGTGCCAGCAGCTTTATTAATTCACCCCTCCACTTT. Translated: CASSFINSPLHF.

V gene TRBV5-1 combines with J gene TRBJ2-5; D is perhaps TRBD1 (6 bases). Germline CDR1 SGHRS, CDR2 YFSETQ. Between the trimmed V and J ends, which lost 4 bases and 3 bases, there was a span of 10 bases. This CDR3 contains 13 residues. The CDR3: CASSRGLEETQYF. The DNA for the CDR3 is TGCGCCAGCAGCAGGGGGTTAGAAGAGACCCAGTACTTC.